The 20 T cell receptor beta chains below come from one sample, sequenced in a study of T cell changes during pregnancy in multiple sclerosis (dated by TCRdb to between 2018 and 2021). Library method: the immunoSEQ multiplex PCR assay. In TCRdb, the immuneACCESS table is reduced to in-frame sequences with V and J assigned. These tables do not hold every clone; where another copy was compared, an unresolved V gene accounts for under half, and the others remain unexplained. The sample table lists around 80,000 clones, under 95% of them with a count of one. The leading ten clones occupy roughly 1.4% of the sample. The sequencing here drew on peripheral blood, taken before pregnancy. These receptors were obtained from a female donor with multiple sclerosis, enrolled in a pregnancy study.

The chain employs TRBV10-3 and TRBJ2-5, with 12 positions matching TRBD2. Trimming at V came to 10 bases and at J to 0 bases, leaving 9 bases not matched to a gene. This CDR3 is 16 amino acids long. From germline, CDR1 is ENHRY and CDR2 SYGVKD. CDR3 DNA sequence: TGTGCCACTGGGCGACTAGCGGGGGAGTACCAAGAGACCCAGTACTTC. Translating it yields CATGRLAGEYQETQYF.

The rearrangement links TRBV19 to TRBJ2-7; D ambiguous. Germline assignment: CDR1 LNHDA and CDR2 SQIVND (reference sequence). The V and J ends lost 3 bases and 5 bases respectively, with 14 bases between them. The CDR3 runs 14 residues. For the CDR3, the DNA is TGTGCCAGTAGTATTGGCTCAGGTTCCGACGAGCAGTACTTC. Translating it yields CASSIGSGSDEQYF.

The V and J genes are TRBV6-6 and TRBJ2-5; TRBD2 aligns across 9 bases. Germline assignment: CDR1 MNHNY and CDR2 SVGAGI (reference sequence). V lost 9 bases, J lost 5 bases, and 7 bases stayed unmatched. This CDR3 comprises 13 residues. The CDR3 loop is CASGGGASETQYF. The CDR3, as DNA: TGTGCCAGTGGCGGGGGGGCGTCGGAGACCCAGTACTTC.

This chain joins TRBV9 and TRBJ1-1; D is perhaps TRBD1 (6 bases). CDR1 and CDR2 from the germline V gene are SGDLS and YYNGEE. There are 14 residues in the CDR3. V lost 2 bases and J lost 0, with 8 bases in between. This CDR3 reads CASSVGALNTEAFF. In DNA, the CDR3 is TGTGCCAGCAGCGTGGGGGCCTTGAACACTGAAGCTTTCTTT.

This clone appeared once. The J gene is TRBJ1-3, the V gene TRBV5-5, with TRBD1 matching 10 bases. Per the germline V gene, CDR1 is SGHKS and CDR2 is YYEKEE (reference sequence). This CDR3 comprises 15 residues. J gave up 4 bases and V 4 bases, and 5 bases lay outside the gene matches. CDR3 coding DNA: TGTGCCAGCAGCATGGGGGACAGGGGCGGAAACACCATATATTTT. As protein: CASSMGDRGGNTIYF. The full variable domain, with the rest looked up from reference TRBV5-5 and TRBJ1-3, is DAGVTQSPTHLIKTRGQQVTLRCSPISGHKSVSWYQQVLGQGPQFIFQYYEKEERGRGNFPDRFSARQFPNYSSELNVNALLLGDSALYLCASSMGDRGGNTIYFGEGSWLTVV.

The chain is built from TRBV10-2 and TRBJ1-3; D may be TRBD1 (5 bases). V lost 4 bases and J lost 3, with 10 bases in between. Looked up from germline, CDR1 is WSHSY and CDR2 is SAAADI. The CDR3 extends over 14 amino acids. The CDR3 DNA sequence: TGCGCCAGCAGTGCCGGACAAGATGGAAACACCATATATTTT. This gives the protein CASSAGQDGNTIYF.

The V call is TRBV9, the J call TRBJ2-1, with 8 bases that match TRBD1. With V trimmed by 3 bases and J by 3 bases, 8 bases remained unmatched. The CDR3 consists of 16 residues. Per the germline V gene, CDR1 is SGDLS and CDR2 is YYNGEE. CDR3 amino acids: CASSDSGQEYYNEQFF. The CDR3 DNA is TGTGCCAGCAGCGACTCGGGACAGGAGTACTACAATGAGCAGTTCTTC.

This chain connects TRBV7-2 to TRBJ1-2; D is ambiguous. V dropped 4 bases and J dropped 5 bases, with 20 bases sitting between them. The germline V gene has CDR1 SGHTA and CDR2 FQGNSA. CDR3 length: 16 amino acids. The CDR3 coding sequence is TGTGCCAGCAGCTCAGGCCTTACCCTCAACATATATGGCTACACCTTC. Its translation: CASSSGLTLNIYGYTF.

The V gene is TRBV19, the J gene TRBJ1-1, with unresolved D. Per germline, CDR1 LNHDA and CDR2 SQIVND (reference sequence). The CDR3 contains 13 residues. The V and J ends lost 3 bases and 1 base respectively, with 6 bases between them. Written as DNA, the CDR3 is TGTGCCAGTAGTATGCGAGAGAACACTGAAGCTTTCTTT. Its protein is CASSMRENTEAFF.

The chain joins TRBV5-6 to TRBJ2-1; D gene unclear. V was clipped by 4 bases and J by 2 bases, with 10 bases between them. Germline V lookup: CDR1 SGHDT, CDR2 YYEEEE. The CDR3 runs to 14 residues. CDR3 in DNA: TGTGCCAGCAGCCCCTACTTAACCTACAATGAGCAGTTCTTC. Translation gives CASSPYLTYNEQFF.

This clone was observed a single time. The chain links TRBV11-2 to TRBJ1-6, with TRBD1 matching 10 bases. J was trimmed by 19 bases and V by 4 bases; bases with no gene match: 7. The germline gives CDR1 SGHAT, CDR2 FQNNGV. The CDR3 length is 12 residues. The CDR3 DNA reads as TGTGCCAGCAGCTCGGGGACAGGGGCACCGCACTTT. Its translation is CASSSGTGAPHF.

The genes are TRBV7-8 and TRBJ2-5; weak D call: TRBD2 (6 bases). The germline V gene has CDR1 SGHVS and CDR2 FQNEAQ. This CDR3 comprises 14 residues. Between the trimmed V and J ends, which lost 5 bases and 5 bases, there was a span of 15 bases. The CDR3 DNA reads as TGTGCCAGCAGCCCAACTAGCTCAGGGGAGACCCAGTACTTC. Its translation is CASSPTSSGETQYF.

The V call is TRBV6-5, the J call TRBJ2-7; the match to TRBD1 covers 12 bases. Trimming at V came to 6 bases and at J to 2 bases, leaving 5 bases not matched to a gene. Germline CDR1 is MNHEY and CDR2 is SVGAGI. The CDR3 length is 15 residues. The CDR3 sequence is CASRNRDRGPYEQYF. CDR3 nucleotides: TGTGCCAGCAGGAACCGGGACAGGGGGCCCTACGAGCAGTACTTC.

The rearrangement links TRBV7-9 to TRBJ1-3; 7 bases map to TRBD1. CDR3 size: 15 residues. Germline CDR1 and CDR2: SEHNR and FQNEAQ (reference sequence). V lost 8 bases, J lost 1 base, and 8 bases stayed unmatched. For the CDR3, the DNA is TGTGCCAGCGGTCTCGAGGGGGCTTCTGGAAACACCATATATTTT. This gives the protein CASGLEGASGNTIYF.

CDR3 nucleotide sequence: TGTGCAAGTCGCCCGAAAGAACCGGGAGGGGCTTTCTTT. It codes for CASRPKEPGGAFF. The chain joins TRBV12-2 to TRBJ1-1. TRBV12-2 is tagged as a pseudogene. The CDR3 consists of 13 residues.

The chain recombines TRBV5-6 with TRBJ2-6; D not certain. The CDR3 extends over 15 amino acids. The germline gives CDR1 SGHDT, CDR2 YYEEEE. Trimming shortened V by 4 bases and J by 0 bases, and 8 bases separated the two germline ends. The CDR3 sequence is CASSPLRSGANVLTF. The DNA for the CDR3 is TGTGCCAGCAGCCCACTTCGCTCTGGGGCCAACGTCCTGACTTTC.

The V and J genes are TRBV9 and TRBJ1-1, with D perhaps TRBD1 (6 bases). The germline V and J ends were trimmed by 4 bases and 6 bases, with 16 bases remaining between them. The length of the CDR3 is 14 residues. The germline CDR1 and CDR2 sequences are SGDLS and YYNGEE. DNA of the CDR3: TGTGCCAGCAGCCCCATCGGACAGACCGCTGAAGCTTTCTTT. Translated, it gives CASSPIGQTAEAFF.

The chain uses TRBV9 and TRBJ2-3; TRBD2 aligns across 11 bases. The CDR3 length is 17 residues. Trimming at V came to 4 bases and at J to 3 bases, leaving 10 bases not matched to a gene. Germline V lookup: CDR1 SGDLS, CDR2 YYNGEE. The CDR3 coding sequence is TGTGCCAGCAGCAATAATATAGCGGGGGGGTTTACAGATACGCAGTATTTT. Protein: CASSNNIAGGFTDTQYF.

DNA of the CDR3: TGTGCCAGCAGCTGGGGACAGGAGTGGATGAACACTGAAGCTTTCTTT. It codes for CASSWGQEWMNTEAFF. This sequence joins TRBV7-6 and TRBJ1-1, with 8 positions matching TRBD1. J was trimmed by 0 bases and V by 4 bases; bases with no gene match: 7. Per germline, CDR1 SGHVS and CDR2 FNYEAQ. This CDR3 has 16 residues. Full variable domain (outside the CDR3, taken from reference TRBV7-6 and TRBJ1-1): GAGVSQSPRYKVTKRGQDVALRCDPISGHVSLYWYRQALGQGPEFLTYFNYEAQQDKSGLPNDRFSAERPEGSISTLTIQRTEQRDSAMYRCASSWGQEWMNTEAFFGQGTRLTVV.

The chain combines TRBV5-1 with TRBJ2-3; 7 positions agree with TRBD2. CDR1 is SGHRS, CDR2 YFSETQ, per germline. The CDR3 consists of 16 residues. J lost 2 bases, V lost 0 bases, and 6 bases had no gene match. The CDR3: CASSLGRGELTDTQYF. The DNA for the CDR3 is TGCGCCAGCAGCTTGGGACGGGGGGAGCTCACAGATACGCAGTATTTT.